This record concerns one T cell receptor (beta chain) sequence. There is no known antigen for this receptor. No base qualities exist here, and no much larger clone lies one base off it. TCRbeta CDR3 regions were amplified from genomic DNA using the immunoSEQ Assay, a bias-controlled multiplex PCR. In the original analysis: The number of nucleated cells in each sample was estimated by amplification of reference gene primers within the assay. To quantify the absolute abundance of each unique TCRbeta CDR3 rearrangement, sequence reads were collapsed and filtered. Productive Simpson clonality was computed per sample as the square root of Simpson's diversity index over productive rearrangements. TCRdb took this table from immuneACCESS and kept in-frame rearrangements with V and J called. Such tables lack part of the clones; where checked against another copy, unresolved V genes explain under half of the gap, and the rest is unexplained. Clone size and the V and J calls come from that table; the DNA yielded D and trimming. This sample holds 140,000 to 150,000 clones; 85% to 90% were observed only once. The top ten hold less than 10% of the sample.

Each collaborating institution followed its own protocols to collect whole blood in K2EDTA tubes. Collaborator samples were shipped for TCRbeta analysis as frozen whole blood, isolated PBMCs, or DNA extracted from either sample type. Unmatched junction bases come to 6, with V trimmed by 3 bases and J by 10 bases. Counted from cysteine to phenylalanine, this CDR3 has 14 amino acids. CDR3 DNA is the only sequence kept; it has 42 bases, read in frame from the first base. From a lookup of the germline V gene, CDR1 and CDR2 are KGHSH and LQKENI. The data belong to a study of blood T cell repertoires in COVID-19 (dated by TCRdb to 2018 to 2020). For context, the study as a whole: Samples from collaborators originated in the United States, Italy and Spain and spanned both the acute and convalescent phases of COVID-19. A freely available public database, intended as a resource for researchers studying the immune response to SARS-CoV-2, is where the repertoires were released. Samples came from the ongoing ImmuneRACE study (first 160 participants) plus 1,254 subjects from 6 global collaborators. The prospective study material was composed of cDNA or gDNA derived from T cells, B-cell-depleted T cells, or PBMCs. The sample metadata nearly always contained a de-identified subject ID, COVID-19 status, age in years and sex. HLA class I and class II types, where available, came from metadata supplied by the sample provider rather than from assay-based typing. Subjects who had been exposed to COVID-19, were actively infected with it, or had recovered from it provided the deeply sampled blood TCRbeta repertoires that made up the dataset.

General findings and caveats noted by the study authors: The amount of clinical and demographic metadata varied by source and participant and was provided uncurated.

The sequence is built from TRBV18 and TRBJ2-1, and TRBD2 matches 10 of the central bases. Sequencing used peripheral blood. This sequence originates from a woman aged 45-65 years with active or convalescent COVID-19. In nucleotide form, the sequence is TGTGCCAGCTCACCGACTAGCGGGTATCCGGAGCAGTTCTTC. Protein translation: CASSPTSGYPEQFF.